Sequencing of this TCR beta chain was carried out in a study of blood T cell repertoires in COVID-19. For the study at large: From the United States, Italy and Spain came samples of acute and convalescent COVID-19. PBMCs, B-cell-depleted T cells, or T cells provided the cDNA or gDNA that made up the material.

Original processing methods: The authors estimated nucleated cell counts from reference gene primer amplification. The assay was immunoSEQ multiplex PCR, and TCRdb's table has in-frame clones only and misses some. V, J and clone size derive from that table, while D and trimming were established from the DNA sequence. The profile covers about 200,000 clones, with 70% to 90% appearing a single time and approximately 0.66% taken by the ten largest. CDR1 and CDR2 (germline): LGHDT, YNNKEL (reference sequence). V gave up 1 base and J gave up 10 bases, with 17 bases separating them. The CDR3 is 15 residues long.

The gene calls are TRBV3-1 (or the pseudogene TRBV3-2) and TRBJ2-1, with D possibly TRBD1 on 7 matching bases. Sample: peripheral blood. This sequence originates from a man aged 35 to 55 with acute or convalescent COVID-19. CDR3 region: CASSQVGGTAIEQFF. DNA of the CDR3: TGTGCCAGCAGCCAAGTTGGAGGGACAGCGATCGAGCAGTTCTTC.